The 18 T cell receptor beta chains reported below all come from one sample, sequenced in a study of CD8+ T cells in alopecia areata. Scientists pooled cutaneous lymph node cells and sorted them on CD4, CD8alpha, NKG2D, NKG2ACE and other markers. Extracted RNA was reverse transcribed, and the resulting cDNA served as sequencing template. Libraries were prepared by immunoSEQ multiplex PCR; TCRdb keeps only in-frame clonotypes and omits some of them. The data show 1,700 or so clones, with none appearing a single time. The sample consisted of CD8+ T cells sorted from a lymph node. These receptors originate from a C3H/HeJ mouse with alopecia areata. This strain has MHC haplotype H2-k.

With regard to this clone: Genes here carry mouse names. The read ends 4 residues before the CDR3 terminus; that terminus is restored from the germline J gene. The chain is built from TRBV31 and TRBJ2-5; TRBD1 is a possible D gene (6 bases). CDR1 and CDR2 from the germline V gene are GKSSPN and SITVG. Trimming removed 3 bases from V and 3 bases from J, with 13 bases in between. The CDR3 totals 14 residues. The CDR3 loop is CAWSQPGQQDTQYF. The CDR3 bases that were read are TGTGCCTGGAGCCAGCCGGGACAACAAGAC.

This clone was seen many times. Here the gene names and germline are mouse. The CDR3 sequence is CASSPDRGQDTQYF. The part of the CDR3 DNA that was read is TGTGCCAGCAGCCCGGACAGGGGGCAGGAC. The V and J genes are TRBV13-1 and TRBJ2-5; 11 nucleotides match TRBD1. The read gets to within 4 residues of the CDR3 end, and the germline J gene fills in the rest. The CDR3 covers 14 residues. The germline V gene encodes CDR1 NSHNY and CDR2 SYGAGN.

Comments on this clone: Gene and germline names: mouse. The read ends 4 residues before the CDR3 terminus; that terminus is restored from the germline J gene. The rearrangement uses TRBV19 and TRBJ1-1; D possibly corresponds to TRBD1 (6 bases). Germline V gene data show CDR1 as FNHDT and CDR2 as SITEND (reference sequence). The CDR3 runs to 15 residues. Trimming left V 0 bases short and J 1 base short, with 10 bases between. The CDR3 is CASSIDRRGNTEVFF. Incomplete CDR3 DNA: TGTGCCAGCAGTATAGATCGCAGGGGAAACACA.

Comments on this clone: Any gene name here is a mouse gene name. With the read ending 4 residues before the CDR3 end, the germline J gene is used to fill in that end. The rearrangement joins TRBV13-3 to TRBJ1-2, with a possible D match to TRBD1 (6 bases). The V end was cut by 5 bases, the J end by 1 base, with 9 bases between. CDR1 is NNHDY, CDR2 SYVADS, per germline. The CDR3 length is 13 residues. Incomplete CDR3 DNA: TGTGCCAGCAGCCGGGACAAAAACTCC. As protein: CASSRDKNS. The whole CDR3 region reads CASSRDKNSDYTF.

This clone came up many times. The genes are named according to mouse. The CDR3 end falls 4 residues outside the read, so it is completed with the germline J gene. The genes are TRBV19 and TRBJ2-3; a weak D match, TRBD1 (5 bases). V was cut by 2 bases and J by 3 bases, with 10 bases left in between. CDR3 length equals 14 residues. CDR1 is FNHDT, CDR2 SITEND, per germline (reference sequence). The CDR3 is CASSIAGWAETLYF. Incomplete CDR3 DNA: TGTGCCAGCAGTATCGCAGGGTGGGCAGAA.

This clone was detected ten times or more. Gene names refer to mouse genes. The read halts 3 residues ahead of the CDR3 end, with the missing end drawn from the germline J gene. The chain links TRBV1 to TRBJ1-6; D is possibly TRBD1 (5 bases). TRBJ1-6 is an open reading frame whose function is uncertain. V was shortened by 0 bases and J by 1 base, with 7 bases between the two germline ends. Germline V gene data show CDR1 as NSQYPW and CDR2 as LRSPGD (reference sequence). This CDR3 is 16 amino acids long. CDR3 residues: CTCSADRTSYNSPLYF. Incomplete CDR3 DNA: TGCACCTGCAGTGCAGATCGGACATCCTATAATTCGCCC.

Notes on this clone: The germline and genes are mouse ones. The CDR3 end lies 4 residues beyond the end of the read and is filled in from the germline J gene. The gene calls are TRBV13-2 and TRBJ1-2; 12 nucleotides agree with TRBD1. The CDR3 is 17 residues long. CDR1 is NNHNN, CDR2 SYGAGS, per germline (reference sequence). The V segment lost 3 bases and the J segment 2 bases; nucleotides outside the gene matches: 8. The covered CDR3 bases are TGTGCCAGCGGTGGACCGGGACAGGGGGCCCCTAACTCC. Translating gives CASGGPGQGAPNS. The CDR3 as a whole reads CASGGPGQGAPNSDYTF.

Remarks on this clone: Given a much more abundant clone one base away, this may be a read error. Mouse gene names apply. Read coverage stops 4 residues before the CDR3 terminus; the germline J gene supplies the remainder. The chain carries TRBV3 and TRBJ2-3; 7 nucleotides line up with TRBD1. CDR1 SNHLY and CDR2 FYNGKV come from the germline V gene (reference sequence). The junction had 1 base not matched to a gene; V was cut back by 3 bases and J by 1 base. The CDR3 has 14 residues. The CDR3 loop is CASSLDRCAETLYF. CDR3 DNA (partial): TGTGCCAGCAGCTTGGACAGGTGTGCAGAA.

This clone was detected ten times or more. Gene names follow the mouse nomenclature. Coverage ceases 4 residues before the CDR3 finishes, and the germline J gene fills in the end. The chain carries TRBV13-2 and TRBJ2-5, with 8 bases that match TRBD2. The CDR3 loop spans 15 amino acids. V gave up 5 bases and J gave up 0 bases; unmatched junction bases: 5. Germline assignment: CDR1 NNHNN and CDR2 SYGAGS (reference sequence). The sequenced CDR3 bases are TGTGCCAGCGGACGGACTGGGCATAACCAAGAC. It specifies CASGRTGHNQD. The whole CDR3 region reads CASGRTGHNQDTQYF.

This clone was picked up many times. Gene names follow the mouse nomenclature. Read coverage stops 4 residues before the CDR3 terminus; the germline J gene supplies the remainder. The rearrangement uses TRBV13-2 and TRBJ2-7; 8 positions agree with TRBD2. CDR3 length: 14 amino acids. Germline CDR1 is NNHNN and CDR2 is SYGAGS (reference sequence). V lost 0 bases to trimming and J lost 3 bases; unmatched junction nucleotides: 2. Here the CDR3 reads CASGDALGVYEQYF. The CDR3 DNA, read in part, is TGTGCCAGCGGTGATGCACTGGGGGTCTAT.

As for this clone: Each gene name is a mouse one. The read halts 4 residues ahead of the CDR3 end, with the missing end drawn from the germline J gene. The chain employs TRBV13-2 and TRBJ2-2; 7 positions agree with TRBD2. This CDR3 comprises 15 residues. Germline CDR1 reads NNHNN; CDR2 reads SYGAGS (reference sequence). Trimming took 0 bases from V and 4 from J; bases not matched to a gene: 3. The CDR3 loop reads CASGDAWGITGQLYF. The part of the CDR3 DNA that was read is TGTGCCAGCGGTGATGCCTGGGGGATCACCGGG.

The sample holds many counts of this clone. Gene names are the mouse ones. The read ends 4 residues before the CDR3 terminus; that terminus is restored from the germline J gene. The chain carries TRBV19 and TRBJ2-2; 11 bases map to TRBD1. J lost 6 bases, V lost 2 bases, and 3 bases had no gene match. Germline CDR1 and CDR2: FNHDT and SITEND (reference sequence). The CDR3 extends over 15 amino acids. CDR3 bases read: TGTGCCAGCAGTATCGGACAGGGGGCCCCCGGG. Its protein is CASSIGQGAPG. The whole CDR3 sequence is CASSIGQGAPGQLYF.

In this sample, this clone turned up a few times. Genes and germline are mouse. The read terminates 4 residues ahead of where the CDR3 ends, so the germline J gene completes it. The identical CDR3 is also encoded by other nucleotide sequences in the sample. This chain links TRBV13-2 with TRBJ2-5; either TRBD1 or TRBD2 may fit D (5 bases each). In germline, CDR1 is NNHNN, CDR2 SYGAGS (reference sequence). The CDR3 is 14 amino acids. Trimming left V 0 bases short and J 0 bases short, with 5 bases between. This CDR3 reads CASGDGGNQDTQYF. CDR3 DNA, as far as it was read: TGTGCCAGCGGTGATGGGGGGAACCAAGAC.

This clone was observed a few times. Mouse gene names and germline throughout. The read ends 4 residues shy of where the CDR3 ends; the end is completed using the germline J gene. This sequence joins TRBV1 and TRBJ2-2; TRBD2 agrees at 8 bases. CDR1 is NSQYPW, CDR2 LRSPGD, per germline (reference sequence). Losses at the gene ends were 4 bases for V and 0 bases for J; bases not matched to a gene: 4. The CDR3 is made up of 16 amino acids. CDR3 DNA (partial): TGCACCTGCAGTGGGCCGGGACTGGCAAACACCGGG. Protein sequence: CTCSGPGLANTG. The CDR3 as a whole reads CTCSGPGLANTGQLYF. Supplemented by reference TRBV1 and TRBJ2-2, the full variable domain reads VTLLEQNPRWRLVPRGQAVNLRCILKNSQYPWMSWYQQDLQKQLQWLFTLRSPGDKEVKSLPGADYLATRVTDTELRLQVANMSQGRTLYCTCSGPGLANTGQLYFGEGSKLTVL.

A remark on this clone: The genes are named according to mouse. The observed sequence ends 4 residues before the CDR3 terminus, with the missing tail filled in from the germline J gene. The chain recombines TRBV16 with TRBJ2-1; TRBD2 matches at 10 bases. Germline CDR1 is SGHSA and CDR2 is FRNQAP. The CDR3 has 15 amino acids. The J segment lost 3 bases and the V segment lost 5 bases, leaving 4 bases of the junction unmatched. CDR3 DNA, as far as it was read: TGTGCAAGCAGCCCCCACTGGGGGGGCTATGCT. Translated: CASSPHWGGYA. The CDR3 in full is CASSPHWGGYAEQFF.

By share, this clone counts as medium-sized (0.01 to 0.1%). Mouse gene names and germline throughout. The read finishes 4 residues shy of the CDR3 end, and the germline J gene is used to complete it. The gene calls are TRBV17 and TRBJ2-3, with 7 bases that match TRBD2. CDR1 is MNHDT, CDR2 YYDKIL, per germline. The CDR3 spans 15 residues. The V and J ends lost 3 bases and 3 bases, in that order; junction bases with no gene match: 6. The covered CDR3 bases are TGTGCTAGCAGTAGCTCCTGGGGGAGGGCAGAA. Translation gives CASSSSWGRAE. The entire CDR3 protein is CASSSSWGRAETLYF.

Turning to this clone: Gene names are the mouse ones. With the read ending 4 residues before the CDR3 end, the germline J gene is used to fill in that end. The V gene is TRBV31, the J gene TRBJ2-2, with 8 positions matching TRBD1. The CDR3 loop spans 15 amino acids. The V gene's germline CDR1 is GKSSPN and CDR2 SITVG. V shed 3 bases, J shed 1 base, and the junction held 4 bases outside the gene matches. The CDR3 DNA, read in part, is TGTGCCTGGAGCCCCAGGGGGCTAAACACCGGG. Translation gives CAWSPRGLNTG. The full CDR3 protein reads CAWSPRGLNTGQLYF.

This clone was seen a few times. All gene names here are mouse names. The CDR3 end is not reached by the read, which stops 4 residues before it; the germline J gene fills it in. The V call is TRBV31, the J call TRBJ2-5, with D perhaps matching TRBD1 (6 bases). CDR1 and CDR2 (germline): GKSSPN, SITVG. CDR3 length: 14 residues. V was shortened by 1 base and J by 0 bases, with 8 bases between the two germline ends. Partial CDR3 DNA: TGTGCCTGGAGTCCAGGGGTTAACCAAGAC. It translates to CAWSPGVNQD. The full CDR3 reads CAWSPGVNQDTQYF.